Listed below are T cell receptor beta chains from one sample, sequenced in a study of CD8+CD57+ T cells in acquired aplastic anemia. From the reads, TCRdb called clonotypes with MiXCR, one entry per CDR3 protein. Among about 160,000 distinct CDR3 sequences listed, around 48% were seen once. The specimen sequenced was sorted CD4+, CD8+, or CD8+CD57+ T cells (not recorded which) from PBMCs. These receptors originate from a human donor with aplastic anemia. The CDR3 runs from the conserved cysteine through the conserved F or W. The D gene is left open where the match is weak. A row's size may be missing; if present it is once, few, many or a size class.

clone_size j_call d_call v_call cdr3_aa cdr3_nt
NA TRBJ2-1 NA TRBV11-2 CASGDFPYNEQFF TGTGCCAGCGGGGACTTCCCCTACAATGAGCAGTTCTTC
NA TRBJ2-3 NA TRBV11-2 CASSLGWGVSTDTQYF TGTGCCAGCAGCTTAGGGTGGGGGGTAAGCACAGATACGCAGTATTTT
many TRBJ1-5 TRBD1 TRBV19 CASKTGAFGNQPQHF TGTGCCAGCAAGACAGGGGCTTTCGGCAATCAGCCCCAGCATTTT
few TRBJ1-1 NA TRBV28 CASSFRSEAFF TGTGCCAGCAGTTTCCGCTCTGAAGCTTTCTTT
many TRBJ2-7 NA TRBV7-9 CASSAVEARYF TGTGCCAGCAGCGCGGTCGAGGCGCGGTACTTC
NA TRBJ2-6 NA TRBV7-8 CASSLGAGSGANVLTF TGTGCCAGCAGCTTGGGGGCCGGCTCTGGGGCCAACGTCCTGACTTTC
many TRBJ2-5 NA TRBV5-1 CASSLEVGQETQYF TGCGCCAGCAGCTTGGAAGTGGGCCAAGAGACCCAGTACTTC
NA TRBJ2-5 NA TRBV5-1 CASSPGHGGSDQYF TGCGCCAGCAGCCCCGGACACGGCGGATCCGACCAGTACTTC
many TRBJ1-3 NA TRBV20-1 CSARSTGNSGNTIYF TGCAGTGCTAGGTCAACAGGGAACTCTGGAAACACCATATATTTT
few TRBJ2-3 TRBD1 TRBV19 CASRLTGGADTQYF TGTGCCAGTAGACTGACAGGGGGCGCTGATACGCAGTATTTT
many TRBJ1-5 NA TRBV12-3/TRBV12-4 CASSFRNQPQHF TGTGCCAGCAGTTTCCGCAATCAGCCCCAGCATTTT
once TRBJ2-5 NA TRBV6-1 CASSRSGRDGETQYF TGTGCCAGCAGCCGGTCCGGACGGGACGGGGAGACCCAGTACTTC
few TRBJ1-2 NA TRBV2 CASSRGELGGYTF TGTGCCAGCAGTAGGGGAGAGCTGGGCGGCTACACCTTC
few TRBJ1-1 NA TRBV27 CASSLWGADTEAFF TGTGCCAGCAGTTTATGGGGGGCGGACACTGAAGCTTTCTTT
many TRBJ2-1 NA TRBV20-1 CSADYGETEQFF TGCAGTGCCGATTACGGGGAAACGGAGCAGTTCTTC
many TRBJ2-7 NA TRBV19 CASSIGREGRSYEQYF TGTGCCAGTAGTATTGGGAGAGAGGGTCGGTCCTACGAGCAGTACTTC
NA TRBJ2-3 NA TRBV15 CATSRGLSADIDTQYF TGTGCCACCAGCAGAGGGCTATCCGCTGATATCGATACGCAGTATTTT
few TRBJ2-1 NA TRBV28 CASSGSPLWEQFF TGTGCCAGCAGCGGGAGCCCCTTATGGGAGCAGTTCTTC
NA TRBJ1-2 NA TRBV7-9 CASRSTTNYGYTF TGTGCCAGCAGGTCTACAACTAACTATGGCTACACCTTC
NA TRBJ2-1 TRBD2 TRBV25-1 CASSTPRVLAGQNEQFF TGTGCCAGCAGTACCCCTCGTGTTCTAGCGGGACAAAATGAGCAGTTCTTC
NA TRBJ1-1 NA TRBV14 CASSQQRGWNTEAFF TGTGCCAGCAGCCAACAGAGGGGCTGGAACACTGAAGCTTTCTTT
many TRBJ2-7 NA TRBV27 CASRSGTLSYEQYF TGTGCCAGCAGATCCGGGACACTTTCCTACGAGCAGTACTTC
NA TRBJ2-7 TRBD1 TRBV19 CASGSSGTGIYEQYF TGTGCCAGTGGCTCCTCCGGGACAGGGATCTACGAGCAGTACTTC
medium-sized TRBJ2-5 NA TRBV24-1 CATSDSGEQETQYF TGTGCCACCAGTGATTCCGGAGAACAAGAGACCCAGTACTTC
NA TRBJ2-1 TRBD1 TRBV15 CATSSGTGGSYEQLF TGTGCCACCAGCAGTGGGACAGGGGGCAGCTATGAGCAGTTATTC
NA TRBJ1-1 TRBD1 TRBV15 CATSGPHTGVGTEAFF TGTGCCACCAGCGGGCCTCACACAGGGGTAGGAACTGAAGCTTTCTTT
many TRBJ1-2 NA TRBV28 CASRGSTVGYTF TGTGCCAGCAGGGGAAGCACGGTTGGCTACACCTTC
NA TRBJ1-6 NA TRBV10-3 CAIREGGANNSPLHF TGTGCCATCAGGGAGGGTGGGGCGAATAATTCACCCCTCCACTTT
NA TRBJ1-2 TRBD1 TRBV14 CASSPQGGRRGYGYTF TGTGCCAGCAGCCCCCAGGGGGGTCGACGGGGCTATGGCTACACCTTC
many TRBJ2-7 NA TRBV25-1 CASSERAYEQYF TGTGCCAGCAGTGAAAGGGCCTACGAGCAGTACTTC
many TRBJ1-4 NA TRBV4-3 CASSQDFGVEKLFF TGCGCCAGCAGCCAAGACTTCGGGGTTGAAAAACTGTTTTTT
many TRBJ1-4 NA TRBV7-2 CASSPGFVGEKLFF TGTGCCAGCAGCCCAGGGTTTGTGGGCGAAAAACTGTTTTTT
NA TRBJ2-7 NA TRBV19 CASSINGESAEQYF TGTGCCAGTAGTATTAACGGGGAATCGGCCGAGCAGTACTTC
NA TRBJ2-5 NA TRBV19 CASNRDKQYF TGTGCCAGTAACCGGGACAAACAGTACTTC
few TRBJ1-1 NA TRBV28 CASSLRGVWRAFF TGTGCCAGCAGTTTACGAGGGGTCTGGCGGGCTTTCTTT
NA TRBJ2-1 TRBD2 TRBV10-3 CASGLAGDNEQFF TGTGCCTCGGGACTAGCGGGAGACAATGAGCAGTTCTTC
NA TRBJ1-2 NA TRBV19 CASTFGLYGYTF TGTGCCAGTACCTTCGGACTGTATGGCTACACCTTC
many TRBJ1-2 TRBD1 TRBV5-1 CASSEGTGPQFNYGYTF TGCGCCAGCAGCGAGGGGACAGGGCCTCAATTTAACTATGGCTACACCTTC
NA TRBJ2-3 TRBD2 TRBV10-3 CAISESGGGDTDTQYF TGTGCCATCAGTGAGTCCGGCGGGGGGGACACAGATACGCAGTATTTT
NA TRBJ2-3 TRBD2 TRBV24-1 CATSDPRLAGDSTDTQYF TGTGCCACCAGTGATCCCAGACTAGCGGGAGATAGCACAGATACGCAGTATTTT
NA TRBJ2-1 NA TRBV9 CASSVSGGDEQFF TGTGCCAGCAGCGTATCTGGTGGGGATGAGCAGTTCTTC
NA TRBJ2-3 TRBD1 TRBV29-1 CSVSGQGSKDTQYF TGCAGCGTTTCGGGACAGGGGAGTAAAGATACGCAGTATTTT
few TRBJ1-5 NA TRBV12-3/TRBV12-4 CASSPSEGWRNQPQHF TGTGCCAGCAGTCCTTCGGAGGGGTGGCGGAATCAGCCCCAGCATTTT
few TRBJ1-1 NA TRBV10-3 CAISDRVALFF TGTGCCATCAGTGACCGGGTTGCGCTTTTCTTT
many TRBJ2-2 TRBD2 TRBV5-1 CASSLRPAGISNTGELFF TGCGCCAGCAGCTTGAGGCCAGCGGGGATCTCGAACACCGGGGAGCTGTTTTTT